This is a list of T cell receptor beta chains from one sample in a study of T cell responses to AZD1222 COVID-19 vaccine. The repertoire was sequenced with immunoSEQ multiplex PCR; TCRdb's copy has only in-frame clones and lacks some. The sample lists some 97,000 clones; 88% were seen once. This sample comprised peripheral blood, obtained on day 0 of AZD1222 vaccination. These receptor sequences come from an adult in good health. Both conserved end residues are part of each CDR3. Each record gives: J gene, V gene, CDR3 length, D gene, CDR3 protein. A D gene is named only where the DNA matches it firmly.

J gene: TRBJ2-3; V gene: TRBV11-2; CDR3 length: 15; D gene: .; CDR3 protein: CASRGGGERADTQYF
J gene: TRBJ2-2; V gene: TRBV24-1; CDR3 length: 16; D gene: .; CDR3 protein: CATSDSVRGNTGELFF
J gene: TRBJ2-3; V gene: TRBV28; CDR3 length: 16; D gene: TRBD2; CDR3 protein: CASSPIERGGSGAQYF
J gene: TRBJ1-2; V gene: TRBV11-2; CDR3 length: 13; D gene: .; CDR3 protein: CASSSTGSYGYTF
J gene: TRBJ1-4; V gene: TRBV6-1; CDR3 length: 15; D gene: .; CDR3 protein: CASSEAQGGNEKLFF
J gene: TRBJ2-1; V gene: TRBV19; CDR3 length: 15; D gene: .; CDR3 protein: CASSSGQTSYNEQFF
J gene: TRBJ2-1; V gene: TRBV2; CDR3 length: 12; D gene: TRBD1; CDR3 protein: CASSLDRGWQFF
J gene: TRBJ1-1; V gene: TRBV5-1; CDR3 length: 14; D gene: .; CDR3 protein: CASSLAGREVEAFF
J gene: TRBJ2-5; V gene: TRBV11-2; CDR3 length: 15; D gene: TRBD2; CDR3 protein: CASSPQAGGGETQYF
J gene: TRBJ2-3; V gene: TRBV4-2; CDR3 length: 21; D gene: TRBD2; CDR3 protein: CASSQVLGLAGSFSRTDTQYF
J gene: TRBJ1-2; V gene: TRBV18; CDR3 length: 11; D gene: .; CDR3 protein: CASSPGNGYTF
J gene: TRBJ1-1; V gene: TRBV19; CDR3 length: 16; D gene: TRBD1; CDR3 protein: CASTLRQGVTNTEAFF
J gene: TRBJ1-1; V gene: TRBV6-5; CDR3 length: 14; D gene: TRBD1; CDR3 protein: CASSYLDRAGEAFF
J gene: TRBJ2-5; V gene: TRBV18; CDR3 length: 19; D gene: .; CDR3 protein: CASSPKTEFRDPRRETQYF
J gene: TRBJ1-5; V gene: TRBV2; CDR3 length: 14; D gene: .; CDR3 protein: CASSFGVGNQPQHF
J gene: TRBJ1-1; V gene: TRBV11-2; CDR3 length: 13; D gene: .; CDR3 protein: CASSTQSNTEAFF
J gene: TRBJ2-5; V gene: TRBV6-5; CDR3 length: 14; D gene: TRBD2; CDR3 protein: CASRRLAGSETQYF
J gene: TRBJ1-2; V gene: TRBV28; CDR3 length: 17; D gene: .; CDR3 protein: CASSPHTGGGLYYGYTF
J gene: TRBJ1-5; V gene: TRBV7-2; CDR3 length: 18; D gene: .; CDR3 protein: CASSLVGSTIAFNQPQHF
J gene: TRBJ1-2; V gene: TRBV28; CDR3 length: 16; D gene: .; CDR3 protein: CASSLAGPSMGYGYTF
J gene: TRBJ2-5; V gene: TRBV27; CDR3 length: 13; D gene: .; CDR3 protein: CASSRRGRETQYF
J gene: TRBJ2-1; V gene: TRBV24-1; CDR3 length: 11; D gene: .; CDR3 protein: CATRFMDEQFF
J gene: TRBJ2-5; V gene: TRBV3-1/TRBV3-2; CDR3 length: 15; D gene: .; CDR3 protein: CASSQDLSSQETQYF
J gene: TRBJ2-3; V gene: TRBV30; CDR3 length: 12; D gene: .; CDR3 protein: CAWSVDHNTQYF
J gene: TRBJ1-2; V gene: TRBV2; CDR3 length: 14; D gene: TRBD1; CDR3 protein: CASSEEGAGYGYTF
J gene: TRBJ2-7; V gene: TRBV6-6; CDR3 length: 16; D gene: TRBD2; CDR3 protein: CASSSPGGLGFYEQYF
J gene: TRBJ1-3; V gene: TRBV21-1; CDR3 length: 14; D gene: .; CDR3 protein: CASKPTASGNTIYF
J gene: TRBJ1-6; V gene: TRBV5-8; CDR3 length: 14; D gene: .; CDR3 protein: CASSARSYNSPLHF
J gene: TRBJ1-1; V gene: TRBV6-2/TRBV6-3; CDR3 length: 15; D gene: .; CDR3 protein: CASSSGEEGGTEAFF
J gene: TRBJ2-6; V gene: TRBV4-1; CDR3 length: 15; D gene: .; CDR3 protein: CASSQGSSGANVLTF
J gene: TRBJ1-2; V gene: TRBV10-3; CDR3 length: 12; D gene: .; CDR3 protein: CAITRGDYGYTF
J gene: TRBJ2-1; V gene: TRBV29-1; CDR3 length: 15; D gene: TRBD2; CDR3 protein: CSVANRLAGEDEQFF